This T cell receptor (beta chain) was retrieved from a study of T cell changes during pregnancy in multiple sclerosis. TCRdb keeps only in-frame clones here, not all; method: immunoSEQ multiplex PCR. The table shows just over 50,000 clones, with 92% occurring only once. The CDR3 loop spans 17 amino acids. Germline CDR1 is SGDLS and CDR2 is YYNGEE. J lost 2 bases, V lost 0 bases, and 10 bases had no gene match. This clonotype was obtained from a female donor with multiple sclerosis, enrolled in a pregnancy study. Sequences were derived from CD4+ T cells from peripheral blood mononuclear cells, sampled after pregnancy. The chain links TRBV9 to TRBJ2-5; 7 bases match TRBD2. The CDR3 sequence is CASSVGYSGTTQETQYF. The CDR3 DNA reads as TGTGCCAGCAGCGTAGGTTATTCCGGGACTACACAAGAGACCCAGTACTTC. Full variable domain (rest looked up from reference TRBV9 and TRBJ2-5): DSGVTQTPKHLITATGQRVTLRCSPRSGDLSVYWYQQSLDQGLQFLIQYYNGEERAKGNILERFSAQQFPDLHSELNLSSLELGDSALYFCASSVGYSGTTQETQYFGPGTRLLVL.